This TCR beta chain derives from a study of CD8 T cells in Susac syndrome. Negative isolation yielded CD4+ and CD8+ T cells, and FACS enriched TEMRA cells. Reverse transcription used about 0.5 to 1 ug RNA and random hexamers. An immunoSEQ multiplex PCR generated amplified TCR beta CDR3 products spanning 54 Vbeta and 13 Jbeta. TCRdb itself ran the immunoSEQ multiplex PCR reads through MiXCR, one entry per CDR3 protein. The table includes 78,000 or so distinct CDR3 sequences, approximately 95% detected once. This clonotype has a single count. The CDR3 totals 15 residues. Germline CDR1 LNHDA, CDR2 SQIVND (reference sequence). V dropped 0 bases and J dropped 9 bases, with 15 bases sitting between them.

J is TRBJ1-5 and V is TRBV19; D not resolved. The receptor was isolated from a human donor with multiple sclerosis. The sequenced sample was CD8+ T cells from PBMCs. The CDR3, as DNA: TGTGCCAGTAGTATAGACTTGGACCGTCCAGGGCCCCAGCATTTT. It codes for CASSIDLDRPGPQHF.